A single sample is the source of the 16 T cell receptor beta chains below, sequenced in a study of beta chain features in type 1 diabetes. Expressed TCRB transcripts got sequenced, as all isolated RNA was reverse transcribed. Repertoires were generated with immunoSEQ multiplex PCR, while TCRdb's copy carries only in-frame clones and drops some. The sample yields almost 350,000 clones, 8% seen once. The sequenced material came from central memory CD4+ T cells from blood. These TCRs come from a woman between 18 and 29 years old in good health.

This clone turned up a few times. The rearrangement links TRBV18 to TRBJ2-1; 8 bases align to TRBD2. V lost 3 bases to trimming and J lost 2 bases; unmatched junction nucleotides: 3. The CDR3 has 15 amino acids. The germline CDR1 and CDR2 sequences are KGHSH and LQKENI. CDR3 region: CASSPGLVTYNEQFF. The CDR3 nucleotides read TGTGCCAGCTCACCGGGACTAGTGACCTACAATGAGCAGTTCTTC.

V usage is TRBV5-1 and J usage is TRBJ2-1; D is unclear. CDR3 size: 12 residues. The germline CDR1 and CDR2 sequences are SGHRS and YFSETQ. The V end was cut by 0 bases, the J end by 8 bases, with 6 bases between. CDR3 DNA sequence: TGCGCCAGCAGCTTGGCAAGAGATGAGCAGTTCTTC. Translated: CASSLARDEQFF.

This clone was detected a few times. The sample carries other DNA sequences with the same CDR3. The genes are TRBV28 and TRBJ1-2; 7 nucleotides match TRBD1. The ends lost 6 bases at V and 4 bases at J; junction bases unmatched: 5. The CDR3 is 13 amino acids. Germline CDR1 reads MDHEN; CDR2 reads SYDVKM. CDR3 bases: TGTGCCAGCAGACCCGGACAGGCCTATGGCTACACCTTC. This sequence encodes CASRPGQAYGYTF.

Only a few counts were recorded for this clone. The chain uses TRBV9 and TRBJ2-1; D is uncertain. Germline V gene sequence: CDR1 SGDLS, CDR2 YYNGEE. The CDR3 length is 17 residues. V was shortened by 0 bases and J by 9 bases, with 22 bases between the two germline ends. The CDR3 loop reads CASSVATDGWSGVEQFF. In DNA, the CDR3 is TGTGCCAGCAGCGTAGCTACGGATGGATGGAGTGGAGTTGAGCAGTTCTTC.

This clone was seen only a few times. The V call is TRBV5-1, the J call TRBJ2-5, with a tentative D call TRBD2 (6 bases). The V gene lost 0 bases and the J gene lost 5 bases, with 14 bases spanning the gap. CDR3 length equals 15 residues. The germline V gene encodes CDR1 SGHRS and CDR2 YFSETQ. The CDR3 region has the DNA TGCGCCAGCAGCTTGGACGGGAGCACGGGCGAGACCCAGTACTTC. Protein: CASSLDGSTGETQYF.

This clone showed up just a few times. The chain combines TRBV5-1 with TRBJ2-1; the D gene is possibly TRBD2 (5 bases). V was trimmed by 1 base and J by 1 base, leaving 6 bases between them. Looked up from germline, CDR1 is SGHRS and CDR2 is YFSETQ. The CDR3 spans 14 residues. The CDR3 nucleotides are TGCGCCAGCAGCTTGCCGGGGTCCTACAATGAGCAGTTCTTC. Amino acids: CASSLPGSYNEQFF.

The V and J genes are TRBV27 and TRBJ2-2; 11 bases match TRBD2. The V gene end was trimmed by 6 bases and the J gene end by 1 base; junction bases not matched to a gene: 10. Germline assignment: CDR1 MNHEY and CDR2 SMNVEV (reference sequence). The CDR3 has 18 residues. The CDR3 DNA follows: TGTGCCAGCAGAACCCCCCGACTAGCGGGATTGAACACCGGGGAGCTGTTTTTT. Its protein product is CASRTPRLAGLNTGELFF.

This clone was seen only a few times. The rearrangement joins TRBV7-2 to TRBJ2-7, with 9 bases that match TRBD2. Germline assignment: CDR1 SGHTA and CDR2 FQGNSA. V shed 4 bases and J 3 bases; nucleotides not matched to a gene: 1. The CDR3 is made up of 13 amino acids. CDR3 DNA: TGTGCCAGCAGCTATAGCGGGAGCTACGAGCAGTACTTC. It yields the protein CASSYSGSYEQYF.

This rearrangement joins TRBV18 to TRBJ1-5; D not resolved. This CDR3 spans 13 amino acids. Deletions cut 6 bases from V and 6 bases from J, with 12 bases between. The germline CDR1 and CDR2 sequences are KGHSH and LQKENI. CDR3 in amino acids: CASSRSFGQPQHF. The DNA of the CDR3 is TGTGCCAGCTCCCGTTCCTTTGGTCAGCCCCAGCATTTT.

V gene TRBV6-6 combines with J gene TRBJ2-7; TRBD1 matches 9 bases. This CDR3 has 15 amino acids. Trimming at V came to 6 bases and at J to 5 bases, leaving 11 bases not matched to a gene. The germline V gene encodes CDR1 MNHNY and CDR2 SVGAGI (reference sequence). The CDR3 region is CASRDSGTGFHEQYF. In DNA form, the CDR3 reads TGTGCCAGCAGGGATTCCGGGACAGGGTTCCACGAGCAGTACTTC.

This clone has a handful of counts. V is TRBV19 and J is TRBJ1-1, with TRBD1 identical over 7 bases. The CDR3 spans 15 residues. With 5 bases clipped from V and 0 bases from J, the junction kept 6 bases outside the gene matches. Germline values: CDR1 LNHDA, CDR2 SQIVND (reference sequence). The CDR3 loop reads CASSPNRGVNTEAFF. CDR3 nucleotides: TGTGCCAGTAGTCCCAACAGGGGAGTGAACACTGAAGCTTTCTTT.

The chain recombines TRBV29-1 with TRBJ2-3, with 14 bases aligning to TRBD2. This CDR3 has 14 residues. V was clipped by 5 bases and J by 4 bases; unmatched bases: 2. Germline V gene sequence: CDR1 SQVTM, CDR2 ANQGSEA. This chain's CDR3 is CSVRLAGGSDTQYF. The CDR3 nucleotides read TGCAGCGTTAGACTAGCGGGAGGGTCAGATACGCAGTATTTT.

This clone was seen a handful of times. The rearrangement uses TRBV4-1 and TRBJ1-1; possibly TRBD1 for D (5 bases). The length of the CDR3 is 14 residues. The germline V gene has CDR1 MGHRA and CDR2 YSYEKL. Trimming pared 4 bases from V and 4 bases from J, leaving 13 bases between. CDR3 nucleotide sequence: TGCGCCAGCAGCCGCTGGCAGGGAAGCACTGAAGCTTTCTTT. Translation: CASSRWQGSTEAFF.

The chain couples TRBV5-6 to TRBJ2-5; 8 nucleotides align to TRBD2. J was trimmed by 5 bases and V by 3 bases; bases with no gene match: 9. The CDR3 totals 15 residues. Germline V gene lookup returns CDR1 SGHDT and CDR2 YYEEEE. The CDR3: CASSSPPGGDETQYF. The CDR3 DNA follows: TGTGCCAGCAGCTCCCCCCCGGGAGGGGACGAGACCCAGTACTTC.

A word on this clone: Other DNA variants within this sample encode the same CDR3. This chain joins TRBV28 and TRBJ1-2; D gene ambiguous. This CDR3 is built from 12 residues. V lost 3 bases, J lost 3 bases, and 5 bases lay in between. Germline V gene sequence: CDR1 MDHEN, CDR2 SYDVKM. The CDR3 sequence is CASSFSHYGYTF. CDR3 DNA sequence: TGTGCCAGCAGTTTCAGCCACTATGGCTACACCTTC.

In this sample, this clone turned up a few times. The rearrangement links TRBV7-8 to TRBJ2-3, with D perhaps TRBD2 (5 bases). The CDR3 is made up of 16 amino acids. Germline CDR1 is SGHVS and CDR2 is FQNEAQ. Trimming shortened V by 4 bases and J by 6 bases, and 20 bases separated the two germline ends. The CDR3 nucleotides are TGTGCCAGCAGCTCCTTCGTTTCGACCGGGATTGATACGCAGTATTTT. This translates into CASSSFVSTGIDTQYF.